Sequencing of this TCR beta chain was carried out in a study of shared T cell receptors in the human thymus. V gave up 6 bases and J gave up 1 base; unmatched junction bases: 3. CDR3 length equals 15 residues. CDR1 MNHNS and CDR2 SASEGT come from the germline V gene. Produced via immunoSEQ multiplex PCR; TCRdb's table is partial and in-frame only. There are 700,000 to 750,000 clones in the sample; approximately 85% occur only once, and around 0.0094% lies in the top ten. The same specimen was also included in a second study, on human thymus T cells. That paper notes: All donors were healthy Finnish infants who were undergoing corrective surgery to treat congenital heart defects. Surgeons resected thymus tissue during corrective heart surgery. Within thymic and blood repertoires, V and J gene usage appeared to be biased. Related research reported highly overlapping thymic repertoires among unrelated individuals.

V and J are TRBV6-1 and TRBJ2-4; 10 nucleotides agree with TRBD1. Sequences were obtained from thymocytes. This sequence originates from a girl under three years old with a congenital heart defect. For the CDR3, the DNA is TGTGCCAGCAGGACAGGGGGCGAGGCCAAAAACATTCAGTACTTC. This sequence encodes CASRTGGEAKNIQYF.